Many counts were recorded for the clone carrying this TCR beta chain. This entry belongs to a study of T cells of healthy individuals. Germline values: CDR1 MNHEY, CDR2 SVGAGI. This CDR3 has 14 residues. Trimming pared 2 bases from V and 1 base from J, leaving 9 bases between. Each CDR3 protein is one row after TCRdb ran MiXCR on the 5' RACE reads. The table includes roughly 76,000 distinct CDR3 sequences, 5% detected once. The receptor was isolated from a female donor in good health. The chain has TRBV6-5 and TRBJ2-7, with D unclear. The CDR3 DNA sequence: TGTGCCAGCAGTTACGCTCCAGGATCCTACGAGCAGTACTTC. Amino acids: CASSYAPGSYEQYF.